This T cell receptor (beta chain) was sequenced in a study of shared clonotypes between healthy human individuals. Clones were sequenced by immunoSEQ multiplex PCR, and TCRdb holds only the in-frame ones, with some missing. The table has hundreds of thousands of clones, roughly 72% seen once. This clonotype was obtained from a woman aged 30 to 39 in good health. What was sequenced was memory CD4+ T cells sorted from blood. Subset specified: CD45RA-negative fraction.

CDR3 nucleotides: TGTGCCAGCATTAGCCCGGGGGGGTACAATGAGCAGTTCTTC. It yields the protein CASISPGGYNEQFF. V gene TRBV6-4 combines with J gene TRBJ2-1; 8 bases map to TRBD2. Per germline, CDR1 MRHNA and CDR2 SNTAGT. V trimming: 7 bases; J trimming: 4 bases; junction bases outside the gene matches: 6. The CDR3 runs 14 residues.